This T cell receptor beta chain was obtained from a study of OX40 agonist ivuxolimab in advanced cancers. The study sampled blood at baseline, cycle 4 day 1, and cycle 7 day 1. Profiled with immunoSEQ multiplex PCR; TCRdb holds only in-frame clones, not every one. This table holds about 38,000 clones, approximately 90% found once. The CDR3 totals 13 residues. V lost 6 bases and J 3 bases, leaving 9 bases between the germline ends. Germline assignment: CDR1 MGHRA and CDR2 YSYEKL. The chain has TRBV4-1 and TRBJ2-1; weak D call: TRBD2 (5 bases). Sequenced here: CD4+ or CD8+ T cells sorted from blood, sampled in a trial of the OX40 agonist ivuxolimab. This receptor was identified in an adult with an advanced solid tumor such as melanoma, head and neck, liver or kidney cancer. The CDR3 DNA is TGCGCCAGCAGTCACCGGGGCTACAATGAGCAGTTCTTC. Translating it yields CASSHRGYNEQFF.